This passage covers 9 T cell receptor beta chains from one sample sequenced in a study of CD8 T cells in Susac syndrome. RNA, at about 0.5 to 1 ug, was reverse transcribed with random hexamers. Each CDR3 protein gets one entry after TCRdb re-called the immunoSEQ multiplex PCR reads with MiXCR. Altogether a few hundred thousand distinct CDR3 sequences are present, around 83% being singletons, with the ten largest covering around 0.12%. Input material: CD8+ T cells from PBMCs. Source of these receptors: a human donor with multiple sclerosis.

The chain has TRBV27 and TRBJ2-5, with D unresolved. Trimming took 5 bases from V and 4 from J, leaving 11 bases between them. Germline loops: CDR1 MNHEY, CDR2 SMNVEV (reference sequence). The length of the CDR3 is 13 residues. The chain's CDR3 is CASSTTTGETQYF. The DNA for the CDR3 is TGTGCCAGCAGTACTACAACGGGAGAGACCCAGTACTTC.

The rearrangement joins TRBV27 to TRBJ1-1; D is unclear. The CDR3 length is 16 residues. From germline, CDR1 is MNHEY and CDR2 SMNVEV (reference sequence). The V end lost 5 bases, the J end lost 0 bases, and 16 bases lay between the germline ends. DNA for the CDR3: TGTGCCAGCAGTCCCTTAGGGCAGAGGGTGAACACTGAAGCTTTCTTT. Translated: CASSPLGQRVNTEAFF.

This chain connects TRBV20-1 to TRBJ2-7; 11 bases agree with TRBD2. V gave up 1 base and J gave up 2 bases; unmatched junction bases: 4. CDR1 and CDR2 from the germline V gene are DFQATT and SNEGSKA (reference sequence). This CDR3 is 15 amino acids long. Here the CDR3 DNA reads TGCAGTGCTAGAGGAGAGACTAGCGGGACCTACGAGCAGTACTTC. Translating it yields CSARGETSGTYEQYF.

The chain is built from TRBV20-1 and TRBJ2-5; possibly TRBD1 or TRBD2 for D (5 bases each). The ends were cut back, 5 bases at V and 5 bases at J, with 15 bases in the middle. CDR3 length: 13 amino acids. CDR1 is DFQATT and CDR2 is SNEGSKA in the germline V gene (reference sequence). The CDR3 coding sequence is TGCAGTGCTGGGAAGGGGAGTGCGGAGACCCAGTACTTC. Its translation: CSAGKGSAETQYF.

The chain has TRBV20-1 and TRBJ2-7; D may be TRBD1 (6 bases). The germline gives CDR1 DFQATT, CDR2 SNEGSKA (reference sequence). The CDR3 totals 13 residues. Trimming took 0 bases from V and 3 from J, leaving 9 bases between them. The CDR3 DNA reads as TGCAGTGCTAGAGATCCGACAGGCTACGAGCAGTACTTC. Translated, it gives CSARDPTGYEQYF.

The chain employs TRBV4-1 and TRBJ2-3, with 7 bases that match TRBD2. The CDR3 is 15 amino acids. Germline V gene lookup returns CDR1 MGHRA and CDR2 YSYEKL. V was pared by 0 bases and J by 1 base, with 1 base of the junction left unmatched. CDR3 bases: TGCGCCAGCAGCCAAGATACTAGCGGCACAGATACGCAGTATTTT. Protein product: CASSQDTSGTDTQYF.

This clonotype appeared a few times. The junction shows a germline mismatch at one end, possibly a read error. This chain links TRBV29-1 with TRBJ1-1; tentative D call: TRBD1 (6 bases). Looked up from germline, CDR1 is SQVTM and CDR2 is ANQGSEA. The CDR3 contains 17 residues. The DNA of the CDR3 is TGCAGCGGAGAGGGAATGTATCCAGGGGACATGAACACTGAAGCTTTTTTT. Residues: CSGEGMYPGDMNTEAFF.

The chain joins TRBV27 to TRBJ1-1, with 7 nucleotides matching TRBD1. CDR1 MNHEY and CDR2 SMNVEV come from the germline V gene (reference sequence). The CDR3 contains 15 residues. V gave up 10 bases and J gave up 1 base; unmatched junction bases: 12. In nucleotides, the CDR3 is TGTGCCACCGAGCGACGACAGGGTTCGAACACTGAAGCTTTCTTT. Translating it yields CATERRQGSNTEAFF.

The rearrangement uses TRBV4-1 and TRBJ2-1; 8 nucleotides match TRBD2. The CDR3 contains 15 residues. Germline-derived CDR1 and CDR2 are MGHRA and YSYEKL. V lost 0 bases and J lost 9; bases outside the gene matches: 7. CDR3 amino acids: CASSQDRGGGSEQFF. As DNA, the CDR3 is TGCGCCAGCAGCCAAGATCGGGGGGGCGGGAGTGAGCAGTTCTTC.